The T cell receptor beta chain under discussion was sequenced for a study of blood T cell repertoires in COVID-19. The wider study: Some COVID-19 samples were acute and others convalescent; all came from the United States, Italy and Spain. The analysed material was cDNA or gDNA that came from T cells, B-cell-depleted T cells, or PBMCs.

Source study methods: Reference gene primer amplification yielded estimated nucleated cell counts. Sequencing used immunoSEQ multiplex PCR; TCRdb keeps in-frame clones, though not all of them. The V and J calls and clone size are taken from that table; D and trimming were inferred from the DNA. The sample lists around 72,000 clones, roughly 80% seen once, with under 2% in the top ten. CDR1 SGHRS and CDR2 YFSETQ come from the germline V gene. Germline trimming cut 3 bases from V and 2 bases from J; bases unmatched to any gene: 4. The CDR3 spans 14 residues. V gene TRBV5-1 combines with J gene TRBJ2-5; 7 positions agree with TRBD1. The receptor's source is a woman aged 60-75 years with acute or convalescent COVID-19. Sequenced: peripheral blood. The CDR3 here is CASSSLTGQETQYF. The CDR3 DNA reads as TGCGCCAGCAGCTCTTTGACAGGGCAAGAGACCCAGTACTTC.